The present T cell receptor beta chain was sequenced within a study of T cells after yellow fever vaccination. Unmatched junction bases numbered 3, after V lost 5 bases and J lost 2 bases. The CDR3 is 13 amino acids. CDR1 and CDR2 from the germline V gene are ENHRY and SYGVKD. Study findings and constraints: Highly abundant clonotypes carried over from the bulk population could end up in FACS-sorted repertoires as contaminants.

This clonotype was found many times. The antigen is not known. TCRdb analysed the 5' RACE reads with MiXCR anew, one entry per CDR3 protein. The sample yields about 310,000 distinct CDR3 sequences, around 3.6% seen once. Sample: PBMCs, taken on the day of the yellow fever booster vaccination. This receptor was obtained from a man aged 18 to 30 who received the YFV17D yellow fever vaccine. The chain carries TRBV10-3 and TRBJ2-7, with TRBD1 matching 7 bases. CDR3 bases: TGTGCCATCAGTATCGGGACAGCCTACGAGCAGTACTTC. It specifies CAISIGTAYEQYF.